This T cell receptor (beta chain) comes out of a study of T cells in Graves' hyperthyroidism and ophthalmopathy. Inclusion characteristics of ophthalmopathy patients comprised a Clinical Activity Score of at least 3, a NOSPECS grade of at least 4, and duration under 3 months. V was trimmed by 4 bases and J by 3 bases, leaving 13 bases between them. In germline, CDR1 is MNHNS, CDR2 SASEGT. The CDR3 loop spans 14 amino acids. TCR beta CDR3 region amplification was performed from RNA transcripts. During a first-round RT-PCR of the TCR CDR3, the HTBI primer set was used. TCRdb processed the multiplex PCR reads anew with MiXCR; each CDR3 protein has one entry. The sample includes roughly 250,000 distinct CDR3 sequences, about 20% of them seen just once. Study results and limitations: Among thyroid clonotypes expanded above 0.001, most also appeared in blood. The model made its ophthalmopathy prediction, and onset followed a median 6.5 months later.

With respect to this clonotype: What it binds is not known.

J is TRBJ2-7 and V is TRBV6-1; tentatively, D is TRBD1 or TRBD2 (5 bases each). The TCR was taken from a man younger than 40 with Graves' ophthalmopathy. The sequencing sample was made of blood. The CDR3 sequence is CASSVEGFVYEQYF. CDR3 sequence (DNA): TGTGCCAGCAGTGTAGAGGGGTTTGTCTACGAGCAGTACTTC.